This T cell receptor beta chain was profiled in a study of blood T cell repertoires in COVID-19. Across the whole study: COVID-19 samples, acute and convalescent, were from the United States, Italy and Spain. The cDNA or gDNA used as material had been derived from T cells, B-cell-depleted T cells, or PBMCs.

As handled by the study authors: For nucleated cells, counts were estimated from reference gene primer amplification. Libraries were prepared by immunoSEQ multiplex PCR; TCRdb keeps only in-frame clonotypes and omits some of them. V and J calls and clone size are given by that table; D and trimming were obtained from the DNA. The data hold fewer than 50,000 clones, with 79% observed a single time. The V gene lost 3 bases and the J gene lost 5 bases, with 20 bases spanning the gap. Germline CDR1 and CDR2: SGHRS and YFSETQ. CDR3 size: 16 residues. This receptor was obtained from a man aged 70 or older with acute or convalescent COVID-19. The chain recombines TRBV5-1 with TRBJ2-5, with D perhaps TRBD2 (6 bases). Sample: peripheral blood. The CDR3 nucleotides read TGCGCCAGCAGCTCCACATTTGCGGGGACTGGGGAGACCCAGTACTTC. Amino acid sequence: CASSSTFAGTGETQYF.